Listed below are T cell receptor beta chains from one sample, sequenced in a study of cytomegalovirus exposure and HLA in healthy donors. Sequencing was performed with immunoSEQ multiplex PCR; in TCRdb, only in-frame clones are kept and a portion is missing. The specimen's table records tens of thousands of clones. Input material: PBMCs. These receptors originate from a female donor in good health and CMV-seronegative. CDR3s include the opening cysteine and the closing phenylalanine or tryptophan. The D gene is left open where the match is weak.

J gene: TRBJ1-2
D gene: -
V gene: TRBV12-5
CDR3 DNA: TGTGCTAGTGGTTTGGTAGGGGGGGGAGGGGTTCTACCGGCAGGAGGCTACACCTTC
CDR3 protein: CASGLVGGGGVLPAGGYTF

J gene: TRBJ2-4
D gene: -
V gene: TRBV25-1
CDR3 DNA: TGTGCCAGCAGTGAATATAGATGGGGGCTGGGGTACATTCAGTACTTC
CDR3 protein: CASSEYRWGLGYIQYF

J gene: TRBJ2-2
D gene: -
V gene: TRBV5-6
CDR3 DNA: TGTGCCAGCAGCTACTATGCCGGGGAGCTGTTTTTT
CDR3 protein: CASSYYAGELFF

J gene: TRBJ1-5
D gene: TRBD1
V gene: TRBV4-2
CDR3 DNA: TGTGCCAGCAGCCAAGATGGGGACGGGACAGGGGGTCAGCCCCAGCATTTT
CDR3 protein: CASSQDGDGTGGQPQHF

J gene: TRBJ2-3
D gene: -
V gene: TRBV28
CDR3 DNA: TGTGCCAGCAGTTTGCGGGGTAGCACAGATACGCAGTATTTT
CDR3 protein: CASSLRGSTDTQYF

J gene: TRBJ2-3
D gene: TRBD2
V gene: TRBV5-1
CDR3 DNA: TGCGCCAGCAGCCTATGGACTAGCGGGTCAGATACGCAGTATTTT
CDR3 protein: CASSLWTSGSDTQYF

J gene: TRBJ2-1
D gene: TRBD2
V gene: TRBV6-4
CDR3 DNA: TGTGCCAGCAGTGACTCGGCTAGCGGGGACTACAATGAGCAGTTCTTC
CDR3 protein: CASSDSASGDYNEQFF

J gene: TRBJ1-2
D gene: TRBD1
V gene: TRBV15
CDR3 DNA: TGTGCCACCAGCGAAGGGACAGGGGAGGGTGGCTACACCTTC
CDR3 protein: CATSEGTGEGGYTF

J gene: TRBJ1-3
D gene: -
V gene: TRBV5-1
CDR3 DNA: TGCGCCAGCAGCTTGATAGCACCGGACTCTGGAAACACCATATATTTT
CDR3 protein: CASSLIAPDSGNTIYF

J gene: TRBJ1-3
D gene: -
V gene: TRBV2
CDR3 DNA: TGTGCCAGCATTCAGGGGCCTGGAAACACCATATATTTT
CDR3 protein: CASIQGPGNTIYF

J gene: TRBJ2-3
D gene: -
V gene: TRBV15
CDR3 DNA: TGTGCCACCAGCAGAGTCAGGGGCACAGATACGCAGTATTTT
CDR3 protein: CATSRVRGTDTQYF

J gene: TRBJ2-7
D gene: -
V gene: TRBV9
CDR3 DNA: TGTGCCAGCAGCGCCACAGGGCGTACCTACGAGCAGTACTTC
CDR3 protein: CASSATGRTYEQYF

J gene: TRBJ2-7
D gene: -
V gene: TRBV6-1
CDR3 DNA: TGTGCCAGCAGTGTTGGCTATTCGGAGGCCTACGAGCAGTACTTC
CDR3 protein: CASSVGYSEAYEQYF

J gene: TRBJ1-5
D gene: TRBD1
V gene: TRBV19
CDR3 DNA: TGTGCCAGTACCGGGACAGGGGTTCAGCCCCAGCATTTT
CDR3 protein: CASTGTGVQPQHF

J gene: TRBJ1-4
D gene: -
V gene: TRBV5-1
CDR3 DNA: TGCGCCAGCACCCCGGGGATGAATGAAAAACTGCTTTTT
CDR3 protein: CASTPGMNEKLLF

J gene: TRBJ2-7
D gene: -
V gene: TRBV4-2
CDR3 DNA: TGTGCCAGCAGGAGGCCCGGGGGATACGAGCAGTACTTC
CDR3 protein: CASRRPGGYEQYF